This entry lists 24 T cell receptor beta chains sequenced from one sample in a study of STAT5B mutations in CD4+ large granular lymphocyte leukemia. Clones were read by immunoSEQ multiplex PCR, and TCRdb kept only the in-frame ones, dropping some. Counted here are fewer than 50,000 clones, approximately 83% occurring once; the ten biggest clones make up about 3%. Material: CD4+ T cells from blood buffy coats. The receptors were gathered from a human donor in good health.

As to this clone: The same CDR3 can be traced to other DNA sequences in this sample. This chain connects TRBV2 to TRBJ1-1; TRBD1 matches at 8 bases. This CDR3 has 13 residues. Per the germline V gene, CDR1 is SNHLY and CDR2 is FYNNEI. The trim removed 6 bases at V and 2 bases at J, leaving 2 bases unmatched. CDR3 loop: CASSGQGNTEAFF. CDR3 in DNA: TGTGCCAGCAGCGGACAGGGAAACACTGAAGCTTTCTTT. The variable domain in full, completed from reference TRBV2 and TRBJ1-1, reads EPEVTQTPSHQVTQMGQEVILRCVPISNHLYFYWYRQILGQKVEFLVSFYNNEISEKSEIFDDQFSVERPDGSNFTLKIRSTKLEDSAMYFCASSGQGNTEAFFGQGTRLTVV.

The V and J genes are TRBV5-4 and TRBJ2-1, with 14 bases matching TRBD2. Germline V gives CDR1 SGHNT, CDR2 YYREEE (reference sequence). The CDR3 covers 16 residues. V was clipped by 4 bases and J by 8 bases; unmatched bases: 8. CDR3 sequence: CASSRTSGRLSDEQFF. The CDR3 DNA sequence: TGTGCCAGCAGCCGGACTAGCGGGAGGCTCTCGGATGAGCAGTTCTTC.

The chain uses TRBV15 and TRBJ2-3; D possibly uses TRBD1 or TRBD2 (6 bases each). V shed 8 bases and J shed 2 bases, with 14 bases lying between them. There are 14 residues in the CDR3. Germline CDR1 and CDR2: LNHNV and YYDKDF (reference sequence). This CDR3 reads CATRVGGLTDTQYF. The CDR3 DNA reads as TGTGCCACCCGGGTCGGGGGCCTCACAGATACGCAGTATTTT. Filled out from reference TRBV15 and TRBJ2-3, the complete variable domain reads DAMVIQNPRYQVTQFGKPVTLSCSQTLNHNVMYWYQQKSSQAPKLLFHYYDKDFNNEADTPDNFQSRRPNTSFCFLDIRSPGLGDTAMYLCATRVGGLTDTQYFGPGTRLTVL.

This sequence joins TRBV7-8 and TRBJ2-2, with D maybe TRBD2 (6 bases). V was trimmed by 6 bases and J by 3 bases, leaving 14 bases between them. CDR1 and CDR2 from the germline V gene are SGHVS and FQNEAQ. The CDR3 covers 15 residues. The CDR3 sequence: CASSASVGYTGELFF. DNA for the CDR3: TGTGCCAGCAGTGCTAGCGTGGGATACACCGGGGAGCTGTTTTTT.

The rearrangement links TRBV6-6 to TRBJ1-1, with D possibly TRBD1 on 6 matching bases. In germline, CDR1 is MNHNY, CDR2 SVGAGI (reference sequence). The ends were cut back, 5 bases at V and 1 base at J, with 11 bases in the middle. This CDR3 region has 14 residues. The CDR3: CASSLRGANTEAFF. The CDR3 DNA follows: TGTGCCAGCAGTCTCCGGGGGGCGAACACTGAAGCTTTCTTT.

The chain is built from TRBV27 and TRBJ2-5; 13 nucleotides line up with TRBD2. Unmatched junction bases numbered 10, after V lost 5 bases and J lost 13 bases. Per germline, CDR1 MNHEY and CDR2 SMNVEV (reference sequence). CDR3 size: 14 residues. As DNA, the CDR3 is TGTGCCAGCAGTCCGGGGACTAGCGGGGCCCGTCCGTACTTC. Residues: CASSPGTSGARPYF.

The CDR3 here is CASSPEGIGTDTQYF. The CDR3 bases are TGTGCCAGCAGTCCTGAGGGGATCGGCACAGATACGCAGTATTTT. The V and J genes are TRBV6-5 and TRBJ2-3; either TRBD1 or TRBD2 may fit D (5 bases each). CDR1 and CDR2 (germline): MNHEY, SVGAGI. The CDR3 sequence is 15 residues long. Trimming took off 5 bases at V and 1 base at J, with 13 bases between the two ends.

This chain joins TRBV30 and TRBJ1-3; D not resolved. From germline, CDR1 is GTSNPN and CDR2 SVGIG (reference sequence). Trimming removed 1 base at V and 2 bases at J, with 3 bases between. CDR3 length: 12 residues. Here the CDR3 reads CAWSGTGNTIYF. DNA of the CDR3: TGTGCCTGGAGTGGGACTGGAAACACCATATATTTT.

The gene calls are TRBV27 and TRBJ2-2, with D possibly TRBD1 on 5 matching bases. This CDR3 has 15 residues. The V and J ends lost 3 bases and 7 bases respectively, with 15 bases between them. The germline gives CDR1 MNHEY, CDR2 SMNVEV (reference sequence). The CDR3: CASSFGPPQGGELFF. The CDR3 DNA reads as TGTGCCAGCAGTTTTGGGCCCCCCCAGGGCGGGGAGCTGTTTTTT.

The CDR3 DNA follows: TGCAGCGCGGGGACAGTACGGGAAAAACTGTTTTTT. It codes for CSAGTVREKLFF. The chain has TRBV29-1 and TRBJ1-4, with TRBD1 matching 7 bases. V trimming: 7 bases; J trimming: 8 bases; junction bases outside the gene matches: 7. CDR1 is SQVTM, CDR2 ANQGSEA, per germline. CDR3 length equals 12 residues.

CDR3 protein: CASSQEIWGLNNEKLFF. CDR3 coding DNA: TGCGCCAGCAGCCAAGAAATTTGGGGTCTTAATAATGAAAAACTGTTTTTT. The chain is built from TRBV4-3 and TRBJ1-4; the D is unclear. Germline V gene lookup returns CDR1 LGHNA and CDR2 YSLEER. Trimming took off 0 bases at V and 4 bases at J, with 15 bases between the two ends. The CDR3 is 17 residues long.

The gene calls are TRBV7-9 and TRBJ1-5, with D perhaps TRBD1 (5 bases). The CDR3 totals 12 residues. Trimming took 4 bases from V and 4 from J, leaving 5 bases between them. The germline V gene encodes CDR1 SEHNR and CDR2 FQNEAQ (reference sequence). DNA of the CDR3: TGTGCCAGCAGCTCAGGGAATCAGCCCCAGCATTTT. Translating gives CASSSGNQPQHF.

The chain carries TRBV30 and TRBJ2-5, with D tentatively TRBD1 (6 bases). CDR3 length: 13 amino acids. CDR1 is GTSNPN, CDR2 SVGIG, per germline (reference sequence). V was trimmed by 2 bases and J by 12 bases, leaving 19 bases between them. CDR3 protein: CAWSFGQVRGKYF. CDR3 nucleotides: TGTGCCTGGAGTTTCGGCCAGGTCAGGGGCAAGTACTTC.

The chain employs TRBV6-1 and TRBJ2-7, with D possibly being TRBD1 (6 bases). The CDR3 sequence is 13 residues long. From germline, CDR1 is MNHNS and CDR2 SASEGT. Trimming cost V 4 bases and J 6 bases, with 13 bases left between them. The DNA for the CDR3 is TGTGCCAGCAGTGTTTGGGACAACCCCGAGCAGTACTTC. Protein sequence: CASSVWDNPEQYF.

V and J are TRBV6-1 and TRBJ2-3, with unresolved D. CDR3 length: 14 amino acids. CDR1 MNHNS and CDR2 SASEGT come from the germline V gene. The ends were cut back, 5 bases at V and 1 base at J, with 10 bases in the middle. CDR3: CASSFTARTDTQYF. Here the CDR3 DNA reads TGTGCCAGCAGTTTTACAGCCCGCACAGATACGCAGTATTTT.

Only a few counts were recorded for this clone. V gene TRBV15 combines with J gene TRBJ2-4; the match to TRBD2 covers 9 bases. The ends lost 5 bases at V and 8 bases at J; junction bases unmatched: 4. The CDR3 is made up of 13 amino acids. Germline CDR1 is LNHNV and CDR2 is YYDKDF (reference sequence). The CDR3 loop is CATSGRTSDIQYF. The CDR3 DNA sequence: TGTGCCACCAGCGGCAGGACTAGCGACATTCAGTACTTC.

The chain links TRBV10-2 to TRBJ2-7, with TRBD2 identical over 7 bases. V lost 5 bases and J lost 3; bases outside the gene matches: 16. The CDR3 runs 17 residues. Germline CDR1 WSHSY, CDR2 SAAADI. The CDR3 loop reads CASSTQAGNQPLYEQYF. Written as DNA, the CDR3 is TGCGCCAGCAGTACGCAAGCGGGAAACCAACCCCTCTACGAGCAGTACTTC.

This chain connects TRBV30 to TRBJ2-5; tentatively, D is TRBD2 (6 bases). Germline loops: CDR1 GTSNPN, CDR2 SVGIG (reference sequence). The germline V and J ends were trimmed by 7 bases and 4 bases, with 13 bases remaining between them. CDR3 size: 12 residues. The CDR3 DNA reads TGTGCCTCGGCCGGGGGAGGAGAGACCCAGTACTTC. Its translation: CASAGGGETQYF.

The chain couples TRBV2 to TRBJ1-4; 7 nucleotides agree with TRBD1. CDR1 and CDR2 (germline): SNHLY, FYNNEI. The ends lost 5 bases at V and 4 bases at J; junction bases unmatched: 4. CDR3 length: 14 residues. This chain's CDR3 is CASSSDRRNEKLFF. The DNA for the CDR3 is TGTGCCAGCAGTTCGGACAGGCGTAATGAAAAACTGTTTTTT.

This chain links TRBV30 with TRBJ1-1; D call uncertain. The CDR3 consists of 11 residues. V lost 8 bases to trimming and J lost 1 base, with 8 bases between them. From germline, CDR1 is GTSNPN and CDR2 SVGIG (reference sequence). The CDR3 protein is CAHSRNTEAFF. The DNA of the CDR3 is TGTGCCCACTCCAGGAACACTGAAGCTTTCTTT.

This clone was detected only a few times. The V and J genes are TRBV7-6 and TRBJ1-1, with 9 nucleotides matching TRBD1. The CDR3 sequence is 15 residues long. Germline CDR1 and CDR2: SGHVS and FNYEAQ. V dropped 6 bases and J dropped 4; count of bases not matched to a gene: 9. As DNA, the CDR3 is TGTGCCAGCAGGTCTGACAGGGGGATGGGCACTGAAGCTTTCTTT. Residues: CASRSDRGMGTEAFF.

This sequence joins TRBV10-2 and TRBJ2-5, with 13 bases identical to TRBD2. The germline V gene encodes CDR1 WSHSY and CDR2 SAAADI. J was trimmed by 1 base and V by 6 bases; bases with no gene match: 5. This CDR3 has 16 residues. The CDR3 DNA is TGCGCCAGCAGGATAGGGACTAGCGGGACCCAAGAGACCCAGTACTTC. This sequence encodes CASRIGTSGTQETQYF.

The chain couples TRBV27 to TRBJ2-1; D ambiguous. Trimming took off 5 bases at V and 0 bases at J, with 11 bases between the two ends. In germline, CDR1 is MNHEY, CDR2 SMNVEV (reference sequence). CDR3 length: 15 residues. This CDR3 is CASSPRWSSYNEQFF. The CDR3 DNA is TGTGCCAGCAGTCCTCGATGGAGCTCCTACAATGAGCAGTTCTTC.

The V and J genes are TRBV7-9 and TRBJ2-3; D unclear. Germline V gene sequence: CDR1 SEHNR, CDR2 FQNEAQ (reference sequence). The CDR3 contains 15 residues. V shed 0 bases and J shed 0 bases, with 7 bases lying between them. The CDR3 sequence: CASSLALTSTDTQYF. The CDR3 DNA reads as TGTGCCAGCAGCTTAGCGCTGACTAGCACAGATACGCAGTATTTT.